This note documents a single TCR beta chain sequence. The antigen remains unidentified. Measured with immunoSEQ multiplex PCR; TCRdb has only the in-frame clones, and not every one. The sample records roughly 40,000 clones, roughly 83% being singletons. The sample belongs to a study of T cells in localized non-small cell lung cancer. General study points: Detection in adjacent lung was observed for a median roughly 57 of the top 100 tumor clones. An association was observed between higher blood T cell density and longer overall survival.

CDR1 SGHVS and CDR2 FQNEAQ come from the germline V gene. This CDR3 is built from 14 residues. Trimming left V 5 bases short and J 3 bases short, with 13 bases between. This chain connects TRBV7-8 to TRBJ1-1; unclear D gene. This specimen consisted of PBMCs, obtained before any cancer treatment. The receptor's source is a man between 40 and 75 years old with stage II lung adenocarcinoma. This CDR3 reads CASSPIVWDTEAFF. In nucleotides, the CDR3 is TGTGCCAGCAGCCCAATAGTTTGGGACACTGAAGCTTTCTTT.